This TCR beta chain is drawn from a study of T cell responses to AZD1222 COVID-19 vaccine. Study findings and constraints: Across the whole spike, CD4 TCRs peaked at regions 160-218 and 743-854. Of spike-specific TCRs, nearly half reportedly target regions left unmutated in variants. The donor cohort was predominantly white British with a female majority, and clonal diversity may have been underestimated.

On this clone itself: Antigen specificity is unknown.

The germline gives CDR1 MDHEN, CDR2 SYDVKM. The CDR3 is 12 residues long. V gave up 2 bases and J gave up 11 bases; unmatched junction bases: 5. Profiling relied on immunoSEQ multiplex PCR, and the TCRdb table lists in-frame clones only, not all of them. The sample gives about 89,000 clones, under 95% of which show up once; 5.2% is in the top ten. This receptor was obtained from an adult in good health. V usage is TRBV28 and J usage is TRBJ1-1, with 7 bases identical to TRBD1. The specimen was peripheral blood, collected on day 0 of MenACWY control vaccination. The CDR3 loop is CASSLNTGAAFF. DNA of the CDR3: TGTGCCAGCAGTTTAAACACAGGGGCGGCTTTCTTT.